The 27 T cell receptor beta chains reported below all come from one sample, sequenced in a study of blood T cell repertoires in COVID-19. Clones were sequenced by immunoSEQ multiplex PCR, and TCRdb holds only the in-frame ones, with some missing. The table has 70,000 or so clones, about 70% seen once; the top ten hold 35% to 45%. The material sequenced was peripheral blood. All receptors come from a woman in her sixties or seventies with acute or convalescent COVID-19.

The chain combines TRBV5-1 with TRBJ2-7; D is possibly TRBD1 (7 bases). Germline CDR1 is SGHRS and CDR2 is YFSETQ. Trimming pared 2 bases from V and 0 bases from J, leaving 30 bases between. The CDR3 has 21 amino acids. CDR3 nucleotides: TGCGCCAGCAGCTTTAAGTCAGCGCGGGACAGTCCTACCTCTCCCTCCTACGAGCAGTACTTC. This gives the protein CASSFKSARDSPTSPSYEQYF.

CDR3 residues: CAWSPTGLGDGYTF. The DNA of the CDR3 is TGTGCCTGGAGCCCCACCGGGCTCGGGGATGGCTACACCTTC. The chain combines TRBV30 with TRBJ1-2; unclear D gene. The CDR3 consists of 14 residues. Germline loops: CDR1 GTSNPN, CDR2 SVGIG (reference sequence). The V end lost 3 bases, the J end lost 6 bases, and 17 bases lay between the germline ends.

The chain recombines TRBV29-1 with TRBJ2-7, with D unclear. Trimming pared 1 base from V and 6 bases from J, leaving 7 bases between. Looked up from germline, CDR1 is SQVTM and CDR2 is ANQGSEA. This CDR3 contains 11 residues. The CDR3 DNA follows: TGCAGCGTTGAAGCCCAGCGCGAGCAGTACTTC. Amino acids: CSVEAQREQYF.

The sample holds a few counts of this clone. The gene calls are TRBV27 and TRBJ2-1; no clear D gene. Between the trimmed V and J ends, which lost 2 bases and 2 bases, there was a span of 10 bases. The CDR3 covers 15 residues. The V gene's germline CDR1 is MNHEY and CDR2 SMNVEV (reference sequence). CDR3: CASSLELVAYNEQFF. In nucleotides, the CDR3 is TGTGCCAGCAGTTTAGAGCTAGTGGCCTACAATGAGCAGTTCTTC.

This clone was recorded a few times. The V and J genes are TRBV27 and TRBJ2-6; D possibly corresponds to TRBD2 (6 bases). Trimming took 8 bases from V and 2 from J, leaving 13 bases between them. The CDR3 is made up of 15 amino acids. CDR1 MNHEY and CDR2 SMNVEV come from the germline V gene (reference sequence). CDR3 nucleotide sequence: TGTGCCAGCCGAACCCCGGGGGCTGGGGCCAACGTCCTGACTTTC. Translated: CASRTPGAGANVLTF. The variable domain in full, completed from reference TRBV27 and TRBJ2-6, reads EAQVTQNPRYLITVTGKKLTVTCSQNMNHEYMSWYRQDPGLGLRQIYYSMNVEVTDKGDVPEGYKVSRKEKRNFPLILESPSPNQTSLYFCASRTPGAGANVLTFGAGSRLTVL.

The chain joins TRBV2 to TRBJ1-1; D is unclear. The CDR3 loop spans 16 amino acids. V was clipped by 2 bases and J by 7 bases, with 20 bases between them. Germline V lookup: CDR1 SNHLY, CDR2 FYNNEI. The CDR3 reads CASSELGSLPGSEAFF. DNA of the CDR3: TGTGCCAGCAGTGAATTGGGATCACTCCCCGGGAGTGAAGCTTTCTTT. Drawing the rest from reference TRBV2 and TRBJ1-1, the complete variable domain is EPEVTQTPSHQVTQMGQEVILRCVPISNHLYFYWYRQILGQKVEFLVSFYNNEISEKSEIFDDQFSVERPDGSNFTLKIRSTKLEDSAMYFCASSELGSLPGSEAFFGQGTRLTVV.

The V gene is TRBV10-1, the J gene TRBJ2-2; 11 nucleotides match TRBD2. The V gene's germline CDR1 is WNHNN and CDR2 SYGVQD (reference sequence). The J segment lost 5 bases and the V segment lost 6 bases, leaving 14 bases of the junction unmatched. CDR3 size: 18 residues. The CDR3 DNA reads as TGCGCCAGCAGCTCAGGACTAGCGGGTTTAAAAATGACCGGGGAGCTGTTTTTT. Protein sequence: CASSSGLAGLKMTGELFF.

CDR3 DNA: TGCGCCAGCAGCCAGCCGGACAGGGTTGAGACCCAGTACTTC. Protein: CASSQPDRVETQYF. The V gene is TRBV4-1, the J gene TRBJ2-5; 8 bases are a match to TRBD1. CDR3 length: 14 residues. CDR1 and CDR2 (germline): MGHRA, YSYEKL. V shed 3 bases, J shed 5 bases, and the junction held 5 bases outside the gene matches.

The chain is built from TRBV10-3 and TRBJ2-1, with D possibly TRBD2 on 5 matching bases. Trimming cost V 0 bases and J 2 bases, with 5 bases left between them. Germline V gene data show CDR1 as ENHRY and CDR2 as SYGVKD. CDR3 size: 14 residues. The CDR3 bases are TGTGCCATCAGTGAGTCGAGGGCCTACAATGAGCAGTTCTTC. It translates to CAISESRAYNEQFF.

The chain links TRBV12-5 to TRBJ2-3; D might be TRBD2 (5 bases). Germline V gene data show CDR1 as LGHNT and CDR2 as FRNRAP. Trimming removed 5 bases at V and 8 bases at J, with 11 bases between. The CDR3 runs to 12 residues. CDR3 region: CASGLIRGTQYF. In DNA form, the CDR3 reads TGTGCTAGTGGTCTTATCCGGGGTACGCAGTATTTT. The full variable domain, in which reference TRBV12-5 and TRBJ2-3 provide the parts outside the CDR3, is DARVTQTPRHKVTEMGQEVTMRCQPILGHNTVFWYRQTMMQGLELLAYFRNRAPLDDSGMPKDRFSAEMPDATLATLKIQPSEPRDSAVYFCASGLIRGTQYFGPGTRLTVL.

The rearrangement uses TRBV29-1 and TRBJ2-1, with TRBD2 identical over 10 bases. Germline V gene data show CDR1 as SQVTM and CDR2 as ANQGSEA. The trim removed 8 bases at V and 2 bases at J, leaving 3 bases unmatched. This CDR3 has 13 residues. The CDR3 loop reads CSFSGRAYNEQFF. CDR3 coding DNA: TGCAGCTTCAGCGGGAGGGCCTACAATGAGCAGTTCTTC.

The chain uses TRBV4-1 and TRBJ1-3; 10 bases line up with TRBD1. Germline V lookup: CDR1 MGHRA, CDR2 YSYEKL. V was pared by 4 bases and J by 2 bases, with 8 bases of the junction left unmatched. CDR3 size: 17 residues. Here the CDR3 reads CASSLGGQGRTGNTIYF. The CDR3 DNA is TGCGCCAGCAGCCTTGGGGGACAGGGGAGGACTGGAAACACCATATATTTT.

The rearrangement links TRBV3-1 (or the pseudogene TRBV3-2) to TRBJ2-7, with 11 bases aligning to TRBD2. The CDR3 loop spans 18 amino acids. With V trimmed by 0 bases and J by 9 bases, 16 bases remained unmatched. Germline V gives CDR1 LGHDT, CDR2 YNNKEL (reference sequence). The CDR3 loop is CASSQEITSGSEGRWQYF. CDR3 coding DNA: TGTGCCAGCAGCCAAGAAATAACTAGCGGGAGTGAGGGAAGGTGGCAGTACTTC.

The CDR3, as DNA: TGTGCCAGTAGTATAGATGGAACAGGAGATACGCAGTATTTT. This sequence encodes CASSIDGTGDTQYF. The chain combines TRBV19 with TRBJ2-3; perhaps TRBD1 as D (5 bases). Germline V gene sequence: CDR1 LNHDA, CDR2 SQIVND (reference sequence). CDR3 length: 14 amino acids. Deletions cut 0 bases from V and 5 bases from J, with 9 bases between.

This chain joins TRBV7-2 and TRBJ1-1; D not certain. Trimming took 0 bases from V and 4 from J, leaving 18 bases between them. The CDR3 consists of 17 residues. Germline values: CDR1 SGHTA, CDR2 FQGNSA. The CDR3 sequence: CASSLARAGHFITEAFF. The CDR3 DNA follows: TGTGCCAGCAGCTTAGCGCGGGCAGGTCATTTTATCACTGAAGCTTTCTTT. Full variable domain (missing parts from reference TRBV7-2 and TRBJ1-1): GAGVSQSPSNKVTEKGKDVELRCDPISGHTALYWYRQSLGQGLEFLIYFQGNSAPDKSGLPSDRFSAERTGGSVSTLTIQRTQQEDSAVYLCASSLARAGHFITEAFFGQGTRLTVV.

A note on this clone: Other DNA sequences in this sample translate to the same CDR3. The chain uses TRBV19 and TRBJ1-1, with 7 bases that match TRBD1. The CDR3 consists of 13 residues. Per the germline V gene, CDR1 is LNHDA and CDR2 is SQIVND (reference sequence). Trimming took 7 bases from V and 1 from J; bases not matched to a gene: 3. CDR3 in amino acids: CASTGTANTEAFF. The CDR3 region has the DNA TGTGCCAGTACCGGGACAGCGAACACTGAAGCTTTCTTT.

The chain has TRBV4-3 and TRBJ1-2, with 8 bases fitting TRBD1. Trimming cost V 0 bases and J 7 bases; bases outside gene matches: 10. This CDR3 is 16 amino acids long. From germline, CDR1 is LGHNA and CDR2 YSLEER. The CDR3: CASSQDRMQGASGYTF. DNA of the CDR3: TGCGCCAGCAGCCAAGATCGAATGCAGGGGGCATCTGGCTACACCTTC.

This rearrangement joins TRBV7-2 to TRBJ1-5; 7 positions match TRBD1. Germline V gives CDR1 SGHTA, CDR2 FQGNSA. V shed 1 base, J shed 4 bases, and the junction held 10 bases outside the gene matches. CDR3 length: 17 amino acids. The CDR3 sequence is CASSLEGQGVWNQPQHF. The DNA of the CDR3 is TGTGCCAGCAGCTTAGAGGGGCAGGGGGTTTGGAATCAGCCCCAGCATTTT.

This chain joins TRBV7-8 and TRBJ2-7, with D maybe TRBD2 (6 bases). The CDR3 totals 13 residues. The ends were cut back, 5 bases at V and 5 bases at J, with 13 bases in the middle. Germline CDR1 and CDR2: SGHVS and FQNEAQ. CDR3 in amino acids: CASSPLAGHEQYF. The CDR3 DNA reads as TGTGCCAGCAGCCCGCTGGCGGGGCACGAGCAGTACTTC.

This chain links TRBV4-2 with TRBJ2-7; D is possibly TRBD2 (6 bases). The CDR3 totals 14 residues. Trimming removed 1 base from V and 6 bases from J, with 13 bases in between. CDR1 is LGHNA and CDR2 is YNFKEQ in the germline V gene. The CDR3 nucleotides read TGTGCCAGCAGCCAAGTGGCGGGGTCCCCCGAGCAGTACTTC. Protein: CASSQVAGSPEQYF.

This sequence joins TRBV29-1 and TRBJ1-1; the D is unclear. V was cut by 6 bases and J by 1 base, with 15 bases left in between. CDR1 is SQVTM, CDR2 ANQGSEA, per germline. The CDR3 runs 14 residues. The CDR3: CSVHPPGRNTEAFF. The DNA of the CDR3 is TGCAGCGTACACCCCCCCGGGAGGAACACTGAAGCTTTCTTT.

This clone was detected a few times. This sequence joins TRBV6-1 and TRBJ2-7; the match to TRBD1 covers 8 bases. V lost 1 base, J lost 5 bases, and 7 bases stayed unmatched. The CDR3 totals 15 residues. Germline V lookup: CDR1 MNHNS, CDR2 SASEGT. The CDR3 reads CASSEGRGRLHEQYF. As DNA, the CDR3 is TGTGCCAGCAGTGAAGGCAGGGGGCGCCTCCACGAGCAGTACTTC.

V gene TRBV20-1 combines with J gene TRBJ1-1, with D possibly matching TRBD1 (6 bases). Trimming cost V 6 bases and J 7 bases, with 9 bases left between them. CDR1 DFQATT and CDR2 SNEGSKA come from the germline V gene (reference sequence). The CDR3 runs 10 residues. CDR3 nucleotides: TGCAGTGCCGGGGACAATGAAGCTTTCTTT. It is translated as CSAGDNEAFF.

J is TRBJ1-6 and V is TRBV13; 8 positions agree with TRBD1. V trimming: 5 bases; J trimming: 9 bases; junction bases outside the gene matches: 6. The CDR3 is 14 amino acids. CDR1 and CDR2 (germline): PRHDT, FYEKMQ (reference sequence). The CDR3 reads CASSLRQGSSPLHF. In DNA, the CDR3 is TGTGCCAGCAGCCTCAGACAGGGGAGTTCACCCCTCCACTTT.

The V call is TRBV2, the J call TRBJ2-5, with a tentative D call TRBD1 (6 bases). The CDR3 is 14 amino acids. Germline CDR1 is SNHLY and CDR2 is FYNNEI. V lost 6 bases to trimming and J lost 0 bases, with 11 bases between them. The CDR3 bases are TGTGCCAGCAGGCACGGACAGCACCAAGAGACCCAGTACTTC. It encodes CASRHGQHQETQYF.

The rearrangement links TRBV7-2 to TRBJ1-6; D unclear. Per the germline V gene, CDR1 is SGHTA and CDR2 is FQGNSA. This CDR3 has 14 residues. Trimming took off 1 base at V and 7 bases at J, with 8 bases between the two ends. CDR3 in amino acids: CASSLVMQNSPLHF. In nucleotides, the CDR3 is TGTGCCAGCAGCTTAGTCATGCAGAATTCACCCCTCCACTTT. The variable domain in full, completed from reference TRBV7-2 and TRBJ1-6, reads GAGVSQSPSNKVTEKGKDVELRCDPISGHTALYWYRQSLGQGLEFLIYFQGNSAPDKSGLPSDRFSAERTGGSVSTLTIQRTQQEDSAVYLCASSLVMQNSPLHFGNGTRLTVT.

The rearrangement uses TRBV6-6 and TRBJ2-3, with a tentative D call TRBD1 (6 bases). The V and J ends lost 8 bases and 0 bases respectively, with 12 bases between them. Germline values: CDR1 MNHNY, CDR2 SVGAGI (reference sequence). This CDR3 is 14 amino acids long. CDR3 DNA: TGTGCCAGCCGGACAGCAACTAGCACAGATACGCAGTATTTT. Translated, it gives CASRTATSTDTQYF.